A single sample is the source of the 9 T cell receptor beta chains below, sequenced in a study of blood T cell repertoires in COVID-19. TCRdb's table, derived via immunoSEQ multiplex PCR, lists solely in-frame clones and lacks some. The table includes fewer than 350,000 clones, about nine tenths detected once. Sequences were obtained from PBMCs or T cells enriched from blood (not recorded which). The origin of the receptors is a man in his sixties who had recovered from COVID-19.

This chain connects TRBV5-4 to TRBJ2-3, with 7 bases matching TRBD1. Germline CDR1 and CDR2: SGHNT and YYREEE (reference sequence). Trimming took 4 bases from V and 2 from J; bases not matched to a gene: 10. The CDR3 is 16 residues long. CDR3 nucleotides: TGTGCCAGCAGCACACCGTCAGGGGGAACCACAGATACGCAGTATTTT. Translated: CASSTPSGGTTDTQYF.

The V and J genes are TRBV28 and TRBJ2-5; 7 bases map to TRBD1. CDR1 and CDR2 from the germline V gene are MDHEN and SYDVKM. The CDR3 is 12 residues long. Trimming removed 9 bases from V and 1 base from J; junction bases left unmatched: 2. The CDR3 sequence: CASGDSQETQYF. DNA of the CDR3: TGTGCCAGTGGGGACAGCCAAGAGACCCAGTACTTC.

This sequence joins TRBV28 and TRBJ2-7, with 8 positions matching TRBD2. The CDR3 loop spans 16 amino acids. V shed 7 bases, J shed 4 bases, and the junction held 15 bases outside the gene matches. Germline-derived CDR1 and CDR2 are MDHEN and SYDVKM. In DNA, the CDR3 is TGTGCCAGCATCCCCAGTGGTAGCGGGAAAATGTACGAGCAGTACTTC. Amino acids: CASIPSGSGKMYEQYF.

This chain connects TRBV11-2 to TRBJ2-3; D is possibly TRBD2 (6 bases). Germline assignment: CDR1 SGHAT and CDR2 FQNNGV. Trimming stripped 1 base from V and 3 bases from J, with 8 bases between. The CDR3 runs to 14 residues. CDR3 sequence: CASSLGRETDTQYF. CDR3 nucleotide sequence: TGTGCCAGCAGCTTAGGGCGGGAAACAGATACGCAGTATTTT.

The CDR3 nucleotides read TGTGCCAGCAGTGCGCTAGCGGGTATCACCGGGGAGCTGTTTTTT. The encoded protein is CASSALAGITGELFF. The chain joins TRBV2 to TRBJ2-2; 8 positions match TRBD2. V trimming: 4 bases; J trimming: 4 bases; junction bases outside the gene matches: 5. The CDR3 length is 15 residues. Germline loops: CDR1 SNHLY, CDR2 FYNNEI.

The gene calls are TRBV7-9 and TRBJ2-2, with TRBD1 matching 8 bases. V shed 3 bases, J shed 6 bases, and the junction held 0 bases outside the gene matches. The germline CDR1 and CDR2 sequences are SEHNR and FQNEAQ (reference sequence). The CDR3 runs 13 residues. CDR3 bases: TGTGCCAGCAGCTTGGACAGGGCCGGGGAGCTGTTTTTT. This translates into CASSLDRAGELFF. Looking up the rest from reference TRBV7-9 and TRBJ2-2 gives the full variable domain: DTGVSQNPRHKITKRGQNVTFRCDPISEHNRLYWYRQTLGQGPEFLTYFQNEAQLEKSRLLSDRFSAERPKGSFSTLEIQRTEQGDSAMYLCASSLDRAGELFFGEGSRLTVL.

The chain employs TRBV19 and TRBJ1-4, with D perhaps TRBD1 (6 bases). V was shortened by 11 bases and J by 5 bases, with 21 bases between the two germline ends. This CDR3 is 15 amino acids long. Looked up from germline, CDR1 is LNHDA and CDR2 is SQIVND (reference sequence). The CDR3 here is CASYEGQAENEKLFF. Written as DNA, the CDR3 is TGTGCCTCCTACGAGGGACAAGCCGAGAATGAAAAACTGTTTTTT.

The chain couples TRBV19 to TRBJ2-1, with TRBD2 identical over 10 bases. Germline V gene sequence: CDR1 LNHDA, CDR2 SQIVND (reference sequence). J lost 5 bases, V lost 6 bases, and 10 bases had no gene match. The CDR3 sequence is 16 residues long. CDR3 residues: CASRGASGSFNNEQFF. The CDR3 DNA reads TGTGCCAGTAGGGGGGCTAGCGGGAGTTTCAACAATGAGCAGTTCTTC.

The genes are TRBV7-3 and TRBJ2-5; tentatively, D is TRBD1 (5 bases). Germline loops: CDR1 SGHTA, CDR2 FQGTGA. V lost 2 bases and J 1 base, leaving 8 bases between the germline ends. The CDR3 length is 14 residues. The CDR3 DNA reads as TGTGCCAGCAGCTTAGGGGCCCGCCAAGAGACCCAGTACTTC. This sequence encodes CASSLGARQETQYF.